These 18 T cell receptor beta chains share one sample of origin, sequenced in a study of molecular identifiers for immune sequencing clone quantification. A single record per CDR3 protein comes from TCRdb applying MiXCR to the PCR reads. The sample consists of around 13,000 distinct CDR3 sequences, approximately 15% of them appearing once. The specimen was naive CD8+ T cells from blood, with Jurkat cell RNA spiked in. Subset reported: FACS-sorted CD8+CD4-CCR7+CD45RA+ naive T cells. The receptors shown here come from a human donor in good health. Some libraries in this study had Jurkat cell RNA spiked in.

This clonotype was seen a handful of times. CDR3 sequence (DNA): TGTGCCAGCAGTGAAAGGGGTGACGAGCAGTACTTC. Protein product: CASSERGDEQYF. J is TRBJ2-7 and V is TRBV27, with D possibly matching TRBD1 (5 bases). The V end was cut by 5 bases, the J end by 5 bases, with 10 bases between. CDR1 is MNHEY, CDR2 SMNVEV, per germline (reference sequence). There are 12 residues in the CDR3.

In this sample, this clonotype turned up many times. CDR3 sequence (DNA): TGTGCCAGCAGCCCCAGACAGGGGCGATCCTACAATGAGCAGTTCTTC. Translating it yields CASSPRQGRSYNEQFF. The genes are TRBV7-9 and TRBJ2-1; 8 bases align to TRBD1. After removal of 5 bases from V and 1 base from J, the junction contained 7 bases not matched to a gene. CDR1 and CDR2 from the germline V gene are SEHNR and FQNEAQ (reference sequence). The CDR3 sequence is 16 residues long.

A few counts support this clonotype. This may arise from a read error, as a much more abundant clone is one base away. The chain recombines TRBV20-1 with TRBJ2-1, with 9 nucleotides matching TRBD2. V gave up 4 bases and J gave up 6 bases; unmatched junction bases: 7. The germline gives CDR1 DFQATT, CDR2 SNEGSKA (reference sequence). This CDR3 is built from 14 residues. For the CDR3, the DNA is TGCAGTGCTAACTTGCTAGCGGGATCCAATGAGCAGTTCTTC. It specifies CSANLLAGSNEQFF.

This clonotype was seen repeatedly, ten times or more. The V gene is TRBV11-2, the J gene TRBJ2-3; 7 nucleotides line up with TRBD2. V lost 0 bases, J lost 5 bases, and 5 bases stayed unmatched. The CDR3 extends over 15 amino acids. Germline V CDR1 and CDR2: SGHAT, FQNNGV. CDR3 DNA sequence: TGTGCCAGCAGCTTAGATAGCGGGCTCGGAGATACGCAGTATTTT. Protein sequence: CASSLDSGLGDTQYF.

This clonotype is categorized as medium-sized. The gene calls are TRBV29-1 and TRBJ2-1, with 7 bases matching TRBD2. V lost 3 bases to trimming and J lost 0 bases; unmatched junction nucleotides: 8. CDR1 SQVTM and CDR2 ANQGSEA come from the germline V gene. The CDR3 runs to 16 residues. CDR3 sequence reads: CSVDGTTGRSYNEQFF. The CDR3 nucleotides are TGCAGCGTTGACGGGACTACCGGGCGCTCCTACAATGAGCAGTTCTTC.

As for this clonotype: A much larger clone sits a single nucleotide away, making a read error possible. The chain carries TRBV12-3 or TRBV12-4 and TRBJ1-1; a possible D gene is TRBD1 (5 bases). The CDR3 spans 14 residues. Here the CDR3 DNA reads TGTGCCAGCGGTTTTTCGGGGGGGAGCACTGAAGCTTTCTTT. It codes for CASGFSGGSTEAFF.

Concerning this clonotype itself: A much larger clone is a single base away; this may be a read error. V usage is TRBV2 and J usage is TRBJ2-7; 9 bases fit TRBD1. V lost 10 bases, J lost 6 bases, and 13 bases stayed unmatched. Germline V gene lookup returns CDR1 SNHLY and CDR2 FYNNEI. CDR3 length: 14 amino acids. Here the CDR3 reads CANCEDRGLREQYF. The CDR3 DNA is TGTGCCAACTGCGAGGACAGGGGATTGCGCGAGCAGTACTTC.

Note on this clonotype: A junction end diverges from the germline sequence, so it may reflect a read error. The V and J genes are TRBV13 and TRBJ2-7, with D perhaps given as TRBD1 or TRBD2 (5 bases each). CDR1 and CDR2 (germline): PRHDT, FYEKMQ (reference sequence). The CDR3 runs 12 residues. The CDR3 sequence is CASSLGTAVGAF. The CDR3 bases are TGTGCCAGCAGCTTAGGGACAGCGGTAGGGGCTTTC.

Concerning this clonotype itself: Given the absence of the conserved phenylalanine or tryptophan at the CDR3 end, a read error is likely. The chain links TRBV11-2 to TRBJ2-6; D remains unclear. This CDR3 has 15 amino acids. The germline gives CDR1 SGHAT, CDR2 FQNNGV. Trimming pared 0 bases from V and 7 bases from J, leaving 10 bases between. CDR3 residues: CASSLEASYANVLTY. The CDR3 nucleotides are TGTGCCAGCAGCTTAGAGGCCTCATACGCCAACGTCCTGACTTAC.

Turning to this clonotype: A much larger clone lies a single base off, so this may be a read error. This chain joins TRBV7-9 and TRBJ1-2; D is uncertain. This CDR3 region has 12 residues. Looked up from germline, CDR1 is SEHNR and CDR2 is FQNEAQ (reference sequence). The ends were cut back, 1 base at V and 12 bases at J, with 12 bases in the middle. The CDR3 DNA reads as TGTGCCAGCAGCTTAGAACTGAGGTCGCACACCTTC. Residues: CASSLELRSHTF.

Within the sample, this clonotype is medium-sized (0.01 to 0.1%). The gene calls are TRBV6-5 and TRBJ2-7; D possibly corresponds to TRBD2 (6 bases). The germline gives CDR1 MNHEY, CDR2 SVGAGI. This CDR3 is 13 amino acids long. V dropped 10 bases and J dropped 3 bases, with 16 bases sitting between them. DNA of the CDR3: TGTGCCACCCTGGCTAGTAGCGGCTACGAGCAGTACTTC. Residues: CATLASSGYEQYF.

Points on this clonotype: This may arise from a read error, as a much more abundant clone is one base away. V is TRBV11-3 and J is TRBJ2-7; D is perhaps TRBD1 (6 bases). Germline CDR1 is SGHNT and CDR2 is YENEEA. The CDR3 sequence is 15 residues long. CDR3 DNA sequence: TGTGTCAGCAGCTTAGGGGGTTCGAGTGGGTACGAGCAGTACTTC. It translates to CVSSLGGSSGYEQYF.

The sample holds many counts of this clonotype. The CDR3 loop is CASKGSEYTEAFF. In nucleotides, the CDR3 is TGTGCCAGCAAAGGGTCGGAATACACTGAAGCTTTCTTT. The gene calls are TRBV18 and TRBJ1-1; D call uncertain. V was pared by 8 bases and J by 3 bases, with 13 bases between. Germline V gene sequence: CDR1 KGHSH, CDR2 LQKENI. The CDR3 sequence is 13 residues long. Together with reference TRBV18 and TRBJ1-1, the CDR3 gives the full variable domain: NAGVMQNPRHLVRRRGQEARLRCSPMKGHSHVYWYRQLPEEGLKFMVYLQKENIIDESGMPKERFSAEFPKEGPSILRIQQVVRGDSAAYFCASKGSEYTEAFFGQGTRLTVV.

The V gene is TRBV5-6, the J gene TRBJ1-2; D unclear. Germline CDR1 SGHDT, CDR2 YYEEEE. The V end lost 1 base, the J end lost 4 bases, and 11 bases lay between the germline ends. This CDR3 contains 14 residues. CDR3 bases: TGTGCCAGCAGCTTGACGTACAGCCCCTATGGCTACACCTTC. Residues: CASSLTYSPYGYTF.

This clonotype was counted at least ten times. V is TRBV3-1 and J is TRBJ2-4, with TRBD2 matching over 8 bases. Germline V CDR1 and CDR2: LGHDT, YNNKEL (reference sequence). V dropped 6 bases and J dropped 8; count of bases not matched to a gene: 6. The CDR3 loop spans 13 amino acids. The DNA for the CDR3 is TGTGCCAGCAGAGCGCGGGGGGACGACATTCAGTACTTC. Translated, it gives CASRARGDDIQYF.

Only a few counts were recorded for this clonotype. The V call is TRBV4-3, the J call TRBJ2-1, with 12 nucleotides matching TRBD2. The J call is uncertain, as TRBJ2-7 better fits the DNA end. The CDR3 is 15 residues long. Germline CDR1 and CDR2: LGHNA and YSLEER. The CDR3 DNA reads as TGCGCCAGCAGCGCCGGGACTAGCGGGCGCAATGAGCAGTACTTC. This codes for CASSAGTSGRNEQYF.

This clonotype was seen repeatedly, ten times or more. The chain carries TRBV6-2 or TRBV6-3 and TRBJ2-7; possible D gene TRBD2, 6 bases. Per germline, CDR1 MNHEY and CDR2 SVGEGT. CDR3 length: 17 amino acids. The ends were cut back, 6 bases at V and 2 bases at J, with 23 bases in the middle. The CDR3 region is CASSPVEGRDLTYEQYF. The CDR3, as DNA: TGTGCCAGCAGCCCCGTCGAGGGGCGGGACCTAACCTACGAGCAGTACTTC.

Relative to its sample, this clonotype is medium-sized. This sequence joins TRBV29-1 and TRBJ2-7; 8 bases are a match to TRBD1. Germline V gene lookup returns CDR1 SQVTM and CDR2 ANQGSEA. This CDR3 is built from 12 residues. V was pared by 7 bases and J by 6 bases, with 8 bases of the junction left unmatched. CDR3 nucleotides: TGCAGCGCGACAGGGGAGAGTGGCGAGCAGTACTTC. This sequence encodes CSATGESGEQYF.